This T cell receptor (beta chain) was recovered during a study of OX40 agonist ivuxolimab in advanced cancers. Turning to the study itself: Dosing consisted of intravenous ivuxolimab at 0.01 to 10 mg/kg every 2 weeks.

Some clones are missing from TCRdb's copy, which holds only in-frame ones; the method was immunoSEQ multiplex PCR. This table holds about 73,000 clones, 88% found once. The ends lost 4 bases at V and 1 base at J; junction bases unmatched: 8. The V gene's germline CDR1 is SGHDT and CDR2 YYEEEE. This CDR3 contains 15 residues. The clonotype comes from an adult with an advanced solid tumor such as melanoma, head and neck, liver or kidney cancer. This material consisted of CD4+ or CD8+ T cells sorted from blood, taken in a trial of the OX40 agonist ivuxolimab. This chain joins TRBV5-6 and TRBJ2-7, with 7 bases lining up with TRBD2. This chain's CDR3 is CASSVAGGTSYEQYF. DNA of the CDR3: TGTGCCAGCAGCGTGGCCGGGGGGACTTCCTACGAGCAGTACTTC. Supplemented by reference TRBV5-6 and TRBJ2-7, the full variable domain reads DAGVTQSPTHLIKTRGQQVTLRCSPKSGHDTVSWYQQALGQGPQFIFQYYEEEERQRGNFPDRFSGHQFPNYSSELNVNALLLGDSALYLCASSVAGGTSYEQYFGPGTRLTVT.